This paragraph covers one TCR beta chain sequence. Its antigen is currently unknown. Per sample, at least 5.5 micrograms of total RNA were extracted. The data are from a study of blood T cells in healthy people across ages. Study observations and caveats: With age, beta diversity per million T cells declined roughly linearly, significantly by around 43.

Sample-barcoded 5' priming and a J-beta primer mix drove a second PCR of about 6 to 12 cycles. MiXCR, applied by TCRdb to the 5' RACE reads, yields one record per CDR3 protein. The sample lists approximately 690,000 distinct CDR3 sequences, roughly 43% occurring once. CDR1 is DFQATT and CDR2 is SNEGSKA in the germline V gene (reference sequence). The CDR3 contains 14 residues. The sequencing input was blood. This chain uses TRBV20-1 with TRBJ2-1; perhaps TRBD2 as D (6 bases). The receptor's source is an older man in good health. The CDR3 DNA follows: TGCAGCCCTTTGAGGAGGGATTCCTACAATGAGCAGTTCTTC. Amino acids: CSPLRRDSYNEQFF.